The present T cell receptor (beta chain) was sequenced within a study of blood T cell repertoires in COVID-19. Across the whole study: The study drew acute and convalescent COVID-19 samples from the United States, Italy and Spain. The cDNA or gDNA used as material had been derived from T cells, B-cell-depleted T cells, or PBMCs.

The length of the CDR3 is 14 residues. V dropped 7 bases and J dropped 1; count of bases not matched to a gene: 5. CDR1 SGHTA and CDR2 FQGNSA come from the germline V gene. Clones were read by immunoSEQ multiplex PCR, and TCRdb kept only the in-frame ones, dropping some. The sample holds about 160,000 clones, approximately 85% seen once. The TCR comes from a man between 60 and 75 years old who had recovered from COVID-19. The sample consisted of peripheral blood. The V call is TRBV7-2, the J call TRBJ1-1, with 8 bases that match TRBD1. The CDR3 is CASKEGTGNTEAFF. The CDR3 nucleotides read TGTGCCAGCAAGGAGGGGACAGGGAACACTGAAGCTTTCTTT.